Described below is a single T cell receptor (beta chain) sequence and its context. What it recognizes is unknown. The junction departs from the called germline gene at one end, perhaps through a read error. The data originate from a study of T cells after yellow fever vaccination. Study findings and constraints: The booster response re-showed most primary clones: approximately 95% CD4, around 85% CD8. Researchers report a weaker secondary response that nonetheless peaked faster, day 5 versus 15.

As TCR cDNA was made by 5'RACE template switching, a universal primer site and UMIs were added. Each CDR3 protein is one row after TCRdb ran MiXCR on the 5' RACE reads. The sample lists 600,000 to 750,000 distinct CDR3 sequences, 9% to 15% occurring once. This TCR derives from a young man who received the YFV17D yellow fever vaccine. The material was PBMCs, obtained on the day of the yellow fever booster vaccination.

Written as DNA, the CDR3 is TGTGCCAGCAGCCAAGAACAGGGGCAGACCCAGTATTTC. Its protein is CASSQEQGQTQYF. This chain connects TRBV3-1 to TRBJ2-5; 7 positions agree with TRBD1. There are 13 residues in the CDR3. Germline loops: CDR1 LGHDT, CDR2 YNNKEL (reference sequence).